This T cell receptor beta chain was captured by sequencing in a study of blood T cell repertoires in COVID-19. For the study at large: T cells, B-cell-depleted T cells, or PBMCs provided the cDNA or gDNA that served as material.

Sequencing used immunoSEQ multiplex PCR; TCRdb keeps in-frame clones, though not all of them. The sample contains roughly 250,000 clones, more than 70% of which appear only once. This CDR3 contains 15 residues. V dropped 8 bases and J dropped 4; count of bases not matched to a gene: 7. Germline V gene sequence: CDR1 LNHDA, CDR2 SQIVND (reference sequence). The clonotype was recovered from a woman in her 40s who had recovered from COVID-19. Sample: peripheral blood. The V and J genes are TRBV19 and TRBJ2-2; 10 bases agree with TRBD2. The CDR3 nucleotides read TGTGCCAGTCGGGCTAGCGGGAGTGGCACCGGGGAGCTGTTTTTT. Protein: CASRASGSGTGELFF.